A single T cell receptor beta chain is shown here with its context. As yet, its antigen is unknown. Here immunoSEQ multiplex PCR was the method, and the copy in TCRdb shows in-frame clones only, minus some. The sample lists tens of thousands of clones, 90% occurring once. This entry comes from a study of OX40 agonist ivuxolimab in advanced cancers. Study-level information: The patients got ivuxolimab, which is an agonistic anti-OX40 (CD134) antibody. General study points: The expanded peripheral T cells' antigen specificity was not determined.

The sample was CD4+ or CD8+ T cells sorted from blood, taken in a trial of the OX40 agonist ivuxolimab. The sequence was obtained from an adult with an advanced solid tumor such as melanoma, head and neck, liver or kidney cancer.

Here the CDR3 reads CASSMTGTGRLFF. Here the CDR3 DNA reads TGTGCCAGTAGTATGACCGGGACAGGACGGCTGTTTTTT. The V and J genes are TRBV19 and TRBJ2-2; 8 bases match TRBD1. The CDR3 sequence is 13 residues long. Germline CDR1 and CDR2: LNHDA and SQIVND (reference sequence). The V and J ends lost 3 bases and 13 bases, in that order; junction bases with no gene match: 7.